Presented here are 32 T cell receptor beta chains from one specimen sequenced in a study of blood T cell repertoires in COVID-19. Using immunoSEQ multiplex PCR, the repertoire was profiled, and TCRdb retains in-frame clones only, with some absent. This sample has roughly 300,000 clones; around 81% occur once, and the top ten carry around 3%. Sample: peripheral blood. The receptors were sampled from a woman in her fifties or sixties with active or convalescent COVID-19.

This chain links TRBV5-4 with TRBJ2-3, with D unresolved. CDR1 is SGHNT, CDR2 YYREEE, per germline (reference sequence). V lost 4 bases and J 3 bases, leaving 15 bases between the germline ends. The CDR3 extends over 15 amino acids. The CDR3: CASSPRSLLTDTQYF. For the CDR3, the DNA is TGTGCCAGCAGCCCCCGTTCCCTTCTTACAGATACGCAGTATTTT.

The CDR3 loop reads CASSLSVVGAPYEQYF. The CDR3 DNA reads as TGTGCCAGCAGCTTAAGCGTCGTGGGGGCCCCGTACGAGCAGTACTTC. The rearrangement joins TRBV7-9 to TRBJ2-7, with a weak D call TRBD1 (6 bases). V shed 2 bases and J shed 4 bases, with 18 bases lying between them. Germline loops: CDR1 SEHNR, CDR2 FQNEAQ (reference sequence). CDR3 length: 16 residues.

The CDR3 sequence is CASSPQGTQYF. The CDR3 bases are TGTGCCAGCAGTCCGCAGGGTACGCAGTATTTT. V gene TRBV6-5 combines with J gene TRBJ2-3; a possible D gene is TRBD1 (5 bases). Germline V CDR1 and CDR2: MNHEY, SVGAGI. The length of the CDR3 is 11 residues. The V end was cut by 5 bases, the J end by 8 bases, with 8 bases between.

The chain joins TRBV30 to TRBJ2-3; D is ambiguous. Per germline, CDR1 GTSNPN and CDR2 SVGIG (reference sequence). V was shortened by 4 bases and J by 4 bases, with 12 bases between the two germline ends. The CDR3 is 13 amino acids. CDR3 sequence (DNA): TGTGCCTGGACGGCTGGGCCCCCAGATACGCAGTATTTT. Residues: CAWTAGPPDTQYF.

The chain's CDR3 is CAREGTSGETQYF. The DNA of the CDR3 is TGTGCCAGGGAAGGGACTAGCGGCGAGACCCAGTACTTC. The chain combines TRBV25-1 with TRBJ2-5, with TRBD2 matching 11 bases. V was pared by 9 bases and J by 5 bases, with 5 bases of the junction left unmatched. Germline V lookup: CDR1 MGHDK, CDR2 SYGVNS. The CDR3 sequence is 13 residues long.

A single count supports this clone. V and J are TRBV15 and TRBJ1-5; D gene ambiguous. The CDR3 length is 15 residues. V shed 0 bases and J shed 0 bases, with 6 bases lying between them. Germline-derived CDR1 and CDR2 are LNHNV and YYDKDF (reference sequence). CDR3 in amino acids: CATSRDKFSNQPQHF. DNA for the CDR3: TGTGCCACCAGCAGAGACAAATTTAGCAATCAGCCCCAGCATTTT.

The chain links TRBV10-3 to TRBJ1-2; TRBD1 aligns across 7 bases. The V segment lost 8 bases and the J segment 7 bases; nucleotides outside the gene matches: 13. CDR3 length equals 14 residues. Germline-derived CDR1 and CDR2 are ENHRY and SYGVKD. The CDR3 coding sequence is TGTGCCATCGGAAACCGGGACAGTCCTGGTGGCTACACCTTC. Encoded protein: CAIGNRDSPGGYTF.

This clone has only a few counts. The CDR3 region has the DNA TGTGCCAGCAGCCTTTACAGTTCCTCTAACTATGGCTACACCTTC. Translated, it gives CASSLYSSSNYGYTF. This chain joins TRBV11-2 and TRBJ1-2; D is unclear. Trimming removed 5 bases from V and 0 bases from J, with 13 bases in between. The CDR3 spans 15 residues. Per the germline V gene, CDR1 is SGHAT and CDR2 is FQNNGV.

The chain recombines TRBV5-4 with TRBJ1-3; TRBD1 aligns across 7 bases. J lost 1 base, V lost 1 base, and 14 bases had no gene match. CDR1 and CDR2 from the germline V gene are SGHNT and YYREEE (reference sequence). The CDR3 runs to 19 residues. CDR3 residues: CASSLTTGQVFLSGNTIYF. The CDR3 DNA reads TGTGCCAGCAGCTTGACCACCGGACAGGTGTTCCTATCTGGAAACACCATATATTTT.

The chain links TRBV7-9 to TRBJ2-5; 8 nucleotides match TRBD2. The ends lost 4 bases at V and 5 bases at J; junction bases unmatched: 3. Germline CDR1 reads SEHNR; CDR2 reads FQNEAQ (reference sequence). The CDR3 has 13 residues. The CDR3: CASSSGRGETQYF. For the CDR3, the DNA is TGTGCCAGCAGCTCCGGGAGGGGTGAGACCCAGTACTTC.

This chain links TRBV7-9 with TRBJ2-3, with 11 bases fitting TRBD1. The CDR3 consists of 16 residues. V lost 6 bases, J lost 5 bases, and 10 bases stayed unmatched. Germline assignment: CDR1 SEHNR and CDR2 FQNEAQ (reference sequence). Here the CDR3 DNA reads TGTGCCAGCAGGTCACCGGGACAGGGGGGAGGAGATACGCAGTATTTT. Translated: CASRSPGQGGGDTQYF.

The CDR3 DNA reads as TGTGCCAGCAGACTGGACAGCCTCTATGGCTACACCTTC. Protein: CASRLDSLYGYTF. The chain joins TRBV2 to TRBJ1-2, with D possibly being TRBD1 (6 bases). The CDR3 has 13 residues. The germline V and J ends were trimmed by 6 bases and 4 bases, with 12 bases remaining between them. CDR1 and CDR2 (germline): SNHLY, FYNNEI.

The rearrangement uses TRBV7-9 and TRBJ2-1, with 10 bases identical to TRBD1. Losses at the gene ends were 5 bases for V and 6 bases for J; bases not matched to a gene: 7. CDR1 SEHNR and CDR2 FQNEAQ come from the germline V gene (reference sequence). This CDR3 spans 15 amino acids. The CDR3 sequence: CASSPSDRGFNEQFF. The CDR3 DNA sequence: TGTGCCAGCAGCCCCTCGGACAGGGGGTTCAATGAGCAGTTCTTC.

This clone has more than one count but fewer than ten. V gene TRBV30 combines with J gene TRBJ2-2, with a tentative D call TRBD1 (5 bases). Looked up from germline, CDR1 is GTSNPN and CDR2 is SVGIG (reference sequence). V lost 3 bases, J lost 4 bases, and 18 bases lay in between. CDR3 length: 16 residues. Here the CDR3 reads CAWSEGQQGVTGELFF. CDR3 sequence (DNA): TGTGCCTGGAGCGAAGGCCAGCAGGGTGTCACCGGGGAGCTGTTTTTT.

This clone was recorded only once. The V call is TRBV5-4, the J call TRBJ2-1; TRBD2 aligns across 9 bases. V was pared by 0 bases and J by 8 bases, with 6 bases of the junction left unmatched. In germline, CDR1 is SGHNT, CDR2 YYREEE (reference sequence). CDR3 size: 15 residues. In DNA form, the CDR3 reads TGTGCCAGCAGCTTGGTGGCGGGGGGGCCATATGAGCAGTTCTTC. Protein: CASSLVAGGPYEQFF.

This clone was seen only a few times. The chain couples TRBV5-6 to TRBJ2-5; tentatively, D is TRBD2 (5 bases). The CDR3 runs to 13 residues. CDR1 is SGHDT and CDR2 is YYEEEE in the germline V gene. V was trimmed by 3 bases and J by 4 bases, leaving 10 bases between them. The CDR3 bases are TGTGCCAGCAGCTCACTAGGAGGAGAGACCCAGTACTTC. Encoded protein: CASSSLGGETQYF.

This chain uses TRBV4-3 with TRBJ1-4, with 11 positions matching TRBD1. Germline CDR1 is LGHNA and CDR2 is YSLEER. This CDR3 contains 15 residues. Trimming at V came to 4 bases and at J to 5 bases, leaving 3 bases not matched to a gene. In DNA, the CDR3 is TGCGCCAGCAGCCCCCGGGACAGGGGGAATGAAAAACTGTTTTTT. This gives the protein CASSPRDRGNEKLFF.

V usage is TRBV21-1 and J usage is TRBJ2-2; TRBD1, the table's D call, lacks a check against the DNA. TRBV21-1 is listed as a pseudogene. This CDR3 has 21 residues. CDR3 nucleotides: TGTGCCAGCAGAAAAGTTCCTCCGACAGGTCCCTGCCATTCGAACACCGGGGAGCTGTTTTTT. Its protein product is CASRKVPPTGPCHSNTGELFF.

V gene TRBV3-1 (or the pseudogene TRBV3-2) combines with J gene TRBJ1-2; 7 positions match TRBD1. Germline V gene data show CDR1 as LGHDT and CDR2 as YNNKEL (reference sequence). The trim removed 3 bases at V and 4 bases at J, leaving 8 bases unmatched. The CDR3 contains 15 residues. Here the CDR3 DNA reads TGTGCCAGCAGCCATGAAACCGGGACAGCCTATGGCTACACCTTC. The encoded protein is CASSHETGTAYGYTF.

The CDR3 coding sequence is TGCGCCAGCAGCCAAGGCCATGCAGGGGGAGAGACCCAGTACTTC. Translation: CASSQGHAGGETQYF. The chain combines TRBV4-3 with TRBJ2-5, with TRBD1 matching 7 bases. The CDR3 length is 15 residues. Looked up from germline, CDR1 is LGHNA and CDR2 is YSLEER. Losses at the gene ends were 1 base for V and 4 bases for J; bases not matched to a gene: 6.

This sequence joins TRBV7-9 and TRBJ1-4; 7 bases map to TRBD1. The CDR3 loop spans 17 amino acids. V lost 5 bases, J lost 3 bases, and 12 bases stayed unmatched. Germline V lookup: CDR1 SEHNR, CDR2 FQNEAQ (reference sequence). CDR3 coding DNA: TGTGCCAGCAGCCCCCGGACAGGTACCGGGGCTAATGAAAAACTGTTTTTT. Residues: CASSPRTGTGANEKLFF.

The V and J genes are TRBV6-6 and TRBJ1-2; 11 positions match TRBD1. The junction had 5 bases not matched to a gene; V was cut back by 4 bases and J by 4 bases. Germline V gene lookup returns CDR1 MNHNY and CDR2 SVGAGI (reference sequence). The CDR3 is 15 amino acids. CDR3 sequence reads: CASSSRDRGFYGYTF. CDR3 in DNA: TGTGCCAGCAGTTCACGGGACAGGGGGTTCTATGGCTACACCTTC.

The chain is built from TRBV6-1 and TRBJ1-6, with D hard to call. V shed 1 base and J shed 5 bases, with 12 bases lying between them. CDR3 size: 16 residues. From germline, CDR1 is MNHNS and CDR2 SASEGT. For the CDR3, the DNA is TGTGCCAGCAGTGAAGATAGAAGTTTTCATAATTCACCCCTCCACTTT. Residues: CASSEDRSFHNSPLHF.

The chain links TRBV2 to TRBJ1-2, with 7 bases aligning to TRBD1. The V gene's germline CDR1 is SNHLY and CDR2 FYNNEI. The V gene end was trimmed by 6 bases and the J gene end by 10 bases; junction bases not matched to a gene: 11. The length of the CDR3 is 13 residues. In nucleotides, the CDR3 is TGTGCCAGCAGGTTAACCCTACAGGGGACCTACACCTTC. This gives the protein CASRLTLQGTYTF.

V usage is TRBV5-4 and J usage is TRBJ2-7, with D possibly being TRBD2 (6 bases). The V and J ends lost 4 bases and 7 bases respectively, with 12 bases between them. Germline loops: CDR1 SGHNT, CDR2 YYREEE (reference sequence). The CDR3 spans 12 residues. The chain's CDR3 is CASSRDSREQYF. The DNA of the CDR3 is TGTGCCAGCAGCCGGGACTCCAGGGAGCAGTACTTC. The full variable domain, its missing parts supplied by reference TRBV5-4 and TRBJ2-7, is ETGVTQSPTHLIKTRGQQVTLRCSSQSGHNTVSWYQQALGQGPQFIFQYYREEENGRGNFPPRFSGLQFPNYSSELNVNALELDDSALYLCASSRDSREQYFGPGTRLTVT.

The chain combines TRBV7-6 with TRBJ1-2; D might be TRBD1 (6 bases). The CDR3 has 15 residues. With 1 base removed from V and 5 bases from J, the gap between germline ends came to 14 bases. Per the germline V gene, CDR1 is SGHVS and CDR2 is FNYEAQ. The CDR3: CASSLEMGHTYGYTF. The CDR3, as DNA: TGTGCCAGCAGCTTAGAGATGGGACACACATATGGCTACACCTTC. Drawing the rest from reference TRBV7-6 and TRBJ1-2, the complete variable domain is GAGVSQSPRYKVTKRGQDVALRCDPISGHVSLYWYRQALGQGPEFLTYFNYEAQQDKSGLPNDRFSAERPEGSISTLTIQRTEQRDSAMYRCASSLEMGHTYGYTFGSGTRLTVV.

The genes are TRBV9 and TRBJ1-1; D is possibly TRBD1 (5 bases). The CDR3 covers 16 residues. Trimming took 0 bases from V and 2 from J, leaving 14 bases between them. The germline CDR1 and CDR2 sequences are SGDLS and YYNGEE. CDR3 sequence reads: CASSVGTGDVNTEAFF. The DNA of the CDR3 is TGTGCCAGCAGCGTAGGTACGGGGGACGTTAACACTGAAGCTTTCTTT.

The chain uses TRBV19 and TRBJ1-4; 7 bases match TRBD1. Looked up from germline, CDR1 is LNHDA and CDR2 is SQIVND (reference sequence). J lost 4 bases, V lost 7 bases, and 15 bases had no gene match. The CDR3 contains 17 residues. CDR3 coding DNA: TGTGCCAGTACAAGCTCCAGGACAGGAGACTTTAATGAAAAACTGTTTTTT. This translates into CASTSSRTGDFNEKLFF.

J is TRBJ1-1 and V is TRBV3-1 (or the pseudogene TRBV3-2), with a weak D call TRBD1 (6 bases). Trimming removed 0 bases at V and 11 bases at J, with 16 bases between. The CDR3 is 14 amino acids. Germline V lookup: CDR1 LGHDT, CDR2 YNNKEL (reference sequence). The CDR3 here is CASSQEGLYRVAFF. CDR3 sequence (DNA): TGTGCCAGCAGCCAAGAGGGGCTTTACAGGGTTGCTTTCTTT.

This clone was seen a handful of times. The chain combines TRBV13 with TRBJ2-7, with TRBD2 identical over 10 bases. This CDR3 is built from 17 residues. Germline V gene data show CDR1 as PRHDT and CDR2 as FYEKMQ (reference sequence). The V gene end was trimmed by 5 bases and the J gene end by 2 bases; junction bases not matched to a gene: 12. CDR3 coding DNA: TGTGCCAGCAGCCTGACCTCGGGACTAGCGATTCCCTACGAGCAGTACTTC. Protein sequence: CASSLTSGLAIPYEQYF.

The CDR3 protein is CASSLRDRDVYGYTF. The CDR3 region has the DNA TGCGCCAGCAGCCTCCGGGACAGGGATGTATATGGCTACACCTTC. V is TRBV4-1 and J is TRBJ1-2; TRBD1 matches 9 bases. The trim removed 4 bases at V and 5 bases at J, leaving 8 bases unmatched. Germline CDR1 and CDR2: MGHRA and YSYEKL. The CDR3 is 15 residues long.

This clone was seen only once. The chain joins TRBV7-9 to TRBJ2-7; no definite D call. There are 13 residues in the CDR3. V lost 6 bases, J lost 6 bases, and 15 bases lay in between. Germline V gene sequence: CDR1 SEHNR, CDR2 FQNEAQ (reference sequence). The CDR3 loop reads CASSSGGHGEQYF. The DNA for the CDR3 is TGTGCCAGCAGTTCTGGTGGCCATGGCGAGCAGTACTTC.